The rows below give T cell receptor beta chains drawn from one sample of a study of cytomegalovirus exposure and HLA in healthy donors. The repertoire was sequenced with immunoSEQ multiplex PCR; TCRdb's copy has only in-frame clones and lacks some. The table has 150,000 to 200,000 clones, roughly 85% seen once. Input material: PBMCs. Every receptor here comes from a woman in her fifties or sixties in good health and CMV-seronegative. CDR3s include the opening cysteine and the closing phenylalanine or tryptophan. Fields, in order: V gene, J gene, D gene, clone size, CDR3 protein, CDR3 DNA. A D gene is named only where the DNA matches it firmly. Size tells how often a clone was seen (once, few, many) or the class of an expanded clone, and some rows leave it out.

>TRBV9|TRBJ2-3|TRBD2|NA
CASSLREGQTDTQYF
TGTGCCAGCAGCCTACGGGAGGGCCAGACAGATACGCAGTATTTT
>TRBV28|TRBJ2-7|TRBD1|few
CASRTSTGIYEQYF
TGTGCCAGCAGAACCTCGACAGGGATCTACGAGCAGTACTTC
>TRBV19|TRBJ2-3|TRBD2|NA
CASSGKPGLAGGMTTTDTQYF
TGTGCCAGTAGTGGCAAACCGGGACTAGCGGGAGGGATGACGACCACAGATACGCAGTATTTT
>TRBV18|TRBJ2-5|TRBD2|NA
CASSPRLAGEETQYF
TGTGCCAGCTCACCAAGACTAGCGGGAGAGGAGACCCAGTACTTC
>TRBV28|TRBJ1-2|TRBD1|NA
CASSSGGADYGYTF
TGTGCCAGCAGTTCAGGGGGCGCTGACTATGGCTACACCTTC
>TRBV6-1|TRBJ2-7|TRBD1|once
CASGRDRGLSGEQYF
TGTGCCAGCGGACGGGACAGGGGGCTTTCGGGAGAGCAGTACTTC
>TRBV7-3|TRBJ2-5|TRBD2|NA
CASSLVGGGLAETQYF
TGTGCCAGCAGCTTAGTCGGCGGGGGACTAGCGGAGACCCAGTACTTC
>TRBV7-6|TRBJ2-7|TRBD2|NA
CASSKLGASGRYEQYF
TGTGCCAGCAGCAAATTGGGGGCTAGCGGGAGATACGAGCAGTACTTC
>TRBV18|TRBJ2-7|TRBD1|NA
CASSPKGQGPYEQYF
TGTGCCAGCTCACCAAAGGGACAGGGGCCCTACGAGCAGTACTTC
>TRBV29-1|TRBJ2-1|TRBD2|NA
CSVVKRERDEQFF
TGCAGCGTTGTTAAGCGGGAGAGGGATGAGCAGTTCTTC
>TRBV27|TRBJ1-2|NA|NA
CASMGLGEARYGYTF
TGTGCCAGCATGGGGCTGGGGGAGGCCCGCTATGGCTACACCTTC
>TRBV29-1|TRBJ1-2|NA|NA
CSGGWGANYGYTF
TGCAGCGGGGGGTGGGGGGCTAACTATGGCTACACCTTC
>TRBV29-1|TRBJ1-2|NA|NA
CSVESTYGYTF
TGCAGCGTTGAGTCCACTTATGGCTACACCTTC
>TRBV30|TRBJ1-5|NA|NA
CAWTGVNSNQPQHF
TGTGCCTGGACAGGGGTAAATAGCAATCAGCCCCAGCATTTT
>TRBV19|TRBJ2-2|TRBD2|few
CASTFRTSNTGELFF
TGTGCCAGTACTTTCAGGACTAGTAACACCGGGGAGCTGTTTTTT
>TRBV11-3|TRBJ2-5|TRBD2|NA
CASSRSSGSGRETQYF
TGTGCCAGCAGCCGATCTAGCGGGAGTGGCCGGGAGACCCAGTACTTC
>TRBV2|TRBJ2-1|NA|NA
CASSSEGSFTEQFF
TGTGCCAGCAGTTCGGAGGGTAGCTTCACTGAGCAGTTCTTC
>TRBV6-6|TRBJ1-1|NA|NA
CASSYAKGTEAFF
TGTGCCAGCAGTTACGCGAAGGGGACTGAAGCTTTCTTT
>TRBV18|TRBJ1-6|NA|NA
CASSPHRADNSPLHF
TGTGCCAGCTCACCGCACAGGGCAGATAATTCACCCCTCCACTTT
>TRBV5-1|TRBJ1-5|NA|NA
CASSLGGLGNNQPQHF
TGCGCCAGCAGCTTGGGGGGGCTAGGCAACAATCAGCCCCAGCATTTT
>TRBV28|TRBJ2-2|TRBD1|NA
CASFGTGPTGELFF
TGTGCCAGCTTTGGGACAGGTCCCACCGGGGAGCTGTTTTTT
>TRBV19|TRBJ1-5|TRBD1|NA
CASSMNGQGDQPQHF
TGTGCCAGTAGTATGAATGGACAGGGCGATCAGCCCCAGCATTTT
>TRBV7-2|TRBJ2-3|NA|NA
CASSYGGGRADTQYF
TGTGCCAGCAGCTACGGGGGTGGTAGGGCAGATACGCAGTATTTT
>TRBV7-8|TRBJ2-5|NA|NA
CASSLGDTINRLGDF
TGTGCCAGCAGCTTAGGAGACACGATTAATCGTCTCGGGGACTTC
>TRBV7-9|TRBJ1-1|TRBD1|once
CASSYGTANTEAFF
TGTGCCAGCAGCTACGGGACAGCGAACACTGAAGCTTTCTTT
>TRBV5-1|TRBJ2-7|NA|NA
CASSSDWSSYEQYF
TGCGCCAGCAGCTCAGACTGGAGCTCCTACGAGCAGTACTTC
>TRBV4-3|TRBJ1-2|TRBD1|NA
CASSQRDRDNYGYTF
TGCGCCAGCAGCCAGCGGGACAGGGATAACTATGGCTACACCTTC
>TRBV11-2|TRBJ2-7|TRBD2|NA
CASSSGTSGSEQYF
TGTGCCAGCAGCTCCGGGACTAGCGGGAGCGAGCAGTACTTC
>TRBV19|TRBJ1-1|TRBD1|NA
CASSPGQGEDTEAFF
TGTGCCAGTAGTCCCGGACAGGGGGAAGACACTGAAGCTTTCTTT
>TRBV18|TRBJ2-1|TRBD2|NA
CASSPGYFSREGLDEQFF
TGTGCCAGCTCACCAGGCTATTTCTCGCGGGAGGGCCTGGATGAGCAGTTCTTC
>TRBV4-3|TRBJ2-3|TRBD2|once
CASSQDFRASGGDTQYF
TGCGCCAGCAGCCAAGATTTTCGTGCTAGCGGGGGTGATACGCAGTATTTT
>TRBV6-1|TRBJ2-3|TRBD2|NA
CASTRLSGALDTQYF
TGTGCCAGCACCCGACTTAGCGGGGCCTTGGATACGCAGTATTTT